The T cell receptor (beta chain) described here comes from a study of blood T cell repertoires in COVID-19. Sequencing used immunoSEQ multiplex PCR; TCRdb keeps in-frame clones, though not all of them. The data contain 84,000 or so clones, 65% to 80% of them singletons. The germline V gene has CDR1 GTSNPN and CDR2 SVGIG (reference sequence). The V gene lost 0 bases and the J gene lost 9 bases, with 12 bases spanning the gap. The CDR3 contains 13 residues. Sequencing input: peripheral blood. This rearrangement joins TRBV30 to TRBJ2-1; D may be TRBD2 (6 bases). The TCR was taken from a human donor in a cohort sampled during active COVID-19. The CDR3 spells CAWSVRSGVEQFF. CDR3 nucleotides: TGTGCCTGGAGTGTACGCTCGGGAGTTGAGCAGTTCTTC.